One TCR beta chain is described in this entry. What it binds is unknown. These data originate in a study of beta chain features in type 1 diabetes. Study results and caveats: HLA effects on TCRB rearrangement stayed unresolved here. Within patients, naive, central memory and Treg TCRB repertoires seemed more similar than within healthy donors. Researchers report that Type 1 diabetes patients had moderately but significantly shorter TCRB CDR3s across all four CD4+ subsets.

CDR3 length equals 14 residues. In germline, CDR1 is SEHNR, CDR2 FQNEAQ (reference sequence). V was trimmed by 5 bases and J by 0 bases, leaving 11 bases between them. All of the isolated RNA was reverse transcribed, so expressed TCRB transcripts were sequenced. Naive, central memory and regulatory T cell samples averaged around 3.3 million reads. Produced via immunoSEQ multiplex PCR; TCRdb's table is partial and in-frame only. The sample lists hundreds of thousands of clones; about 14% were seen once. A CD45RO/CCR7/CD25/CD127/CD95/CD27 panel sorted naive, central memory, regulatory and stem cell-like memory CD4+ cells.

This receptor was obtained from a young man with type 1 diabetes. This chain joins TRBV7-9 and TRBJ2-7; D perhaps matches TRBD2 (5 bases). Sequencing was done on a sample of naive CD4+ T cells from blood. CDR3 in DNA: TGTGCCAGCAGCCCGCTGGGGAGCTCCTACGAGCAGTACTTC. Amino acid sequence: CASSPLGSSYEQYF.